A selection of T cell receptor beta chains follows, all from one sample in a study of blood T cell repertoires in COVID-19. Clones were read by immunoSEQ multiplex PCR, and TCRdb kept only the in-frame ones, dropping some. The data show about 270,000 clones, approximately 80% seen once. Sample: peripheral blood. The receptors here all came from a woman between 55 and 75 years old with active or convalescent COVID-19. Each CDR3 is given with its conserved first and last residue. Each record gives: clone size, J gene, V gene, CDR3 protein. Size values are once, few and many counts, or a class for expanded clones, and some rows have none.

clone_size: few
j_call: TRBJ2-6
v_call: TRBV19
cdr3_aa: CASTPGSGANVLTF

clone_size: once
j_call: TRBJ2-4
v_call: TRBV4-2
cdr3_aa: CASSRGQGAGDIQYF

clone_size: NA
j_call: TRBJ1-5
v_call: TRBV10-3
cdr3_aa: CAISESGPSNQPQHF

clone_size: NA
j_call: TRBJ2-4
v_call: TRBV30
cdr3_aa: CAWSRDRVNIQYF

clone_size: NA
j_call: TRBJ2-2
v_call: TRBV5-1
cdr3_aa: CASSLDGGRVAGELFF

clone_size: NA
j_call: TRBJ2-6
v_call: TRBV4-1
cdr3_aa: CASSTGTAGANVLTF

clone_size: NA
j_call: TRBJ2-5
v_call: TRBV11-2
cdr3_aa: CASSHGYGGMYSQETQYF

clone_size: NA
j_call: TRBJ1-3
v_call: TRBV29-1
cdr3_aa: CSVEDMQGIYF

clone_size: NA
j_call: TRBJ2-7
v_call: TRBV14
cdr3_aa: CASSHELNYEQYF

clone_size: NA
j_call: TRBJ2-7
v_call: TRBV5-5
cdr3_aa: CASSHTLGLESYEQYF

clone_size: NA
j_call: TRBJ2-1
v_call: TRBV19
cdr3_aa: CASSIDSEDEQFF

clone_size: NA
j_call: TRBJ2-2
v_call: TRBV3-1/TRBV3-2
cdr3_aa: CGAGTGDTGELFF

clone_size: NA
j_call: TRBJ2-7
v_call: TRBV12-5
cdr3_aa: CASGLAALRTGTYEQYF

clone_size: NA
j_call: TRBJ1-4
v_call: TRBV15
cdr3_aa: CATSWTGGYNEKLFF

clone_size: NA
j_call: TRBJ1-4
v_call: TRBV11-2
cdr3_aa: CASSPTQGREKLFF

clone_size: NA
j_call: TRBJ1-4
v_call: TRBV4-3
cdr3_aa: CASSQSRGVGADEKLFF

clone_size: NA
j_call: TRBJ1-5
v_call: TRBV7-2
cdr3_aa: CASSLGEGQGAFNQPQHF

clone_size: NA
j_call: TRBJ2-3
v_call: TRBV7-2
cdr3_aa: CASSLGPGGTDTQYF

clone_size: NA
j_call: TRBJ1-5
v_call: TRBV5-1
cdr3_aa: CASSTRGSNQPQHF

clone_size: once
j_call: TRBJ2-3
v_call: TRBV12-5
cdr3_aa: CASGPGTSGGLTDTQYF

clone_size: NA
j_call: TRBJ1-4
v_call: TRBV10-3
cdr3_aa: CANSRDRNEKLFF

clone_size: NA
j_call: TRBJ1-1
v_call: TRBV4-1
cdr3_aa: CASSLSQVFEVAFF